One and the same sample provided the 5 T cell receptor beta chains below, sequenced in a study of blood T cell repertoires in COVID-19. Clones were read by immunoSEQ multiplex PCR, and TCRdb kept only the in-frame ones, dropping some. The profile shows more than 75,000 clones, 75% to 90% of them singletons. Sequences were obtained from peripheral blood. These receptors were collected from a man aged 80 or over with active or convalescent COVID-19.

This rearrangement joins TRBV18 to TRBJ2-3, with 8 bases that match TRBD2. With 0 bases clipped from V and 2 bases from J, the junction kept 7 bases outside the gene matches. This CDR3 contains 17 residues. Looked up from germline, CDR1 is KGHSH and CDR2 is LQKENI. Here the CDR3 reads CASSPPSAGASTDTQYF. In nucleotides, the CDR3 is TGTGCCAGCTCACCACCTTCAGCGGGAGCCTCCACAGATACGCAGTATTTT.

The CDR3 DNA sequence: TGTGCCAGCAGCTGGGGAACAGGGGCAGGTGGCTACACCTTC. This translates into CASSWGTGAGGYTF. This sequence joins TRBV5-8 and TRBJ1-2, with 7 bases aligning to TRBD1. Looked up from germline, CDR1 is SGHTS and CDR2 is YDEGEE. V shed 3 bases, J shed 7 bases, and the junction held 9 bases outside the gene matches. The CDR3 runs to 14 residues.

V usage is TRBV18 and J usage is TRBJ1-2; 8 bases are a match to TRBD1. CDR3 length: 13 residues. Germline V gene lookup returns CDR1 KGHSH and CDR2 LQKENI. V was clipped by 6 bases and J by 8 bases; unmatched bases: 8. The CDR3 sequence: CASSPTGEDGYTF. CDR3 DNA: TGTGCCAGCTCGCCGACAGGGGAGGACGGCTACACCTTC.

The rearrangement uses TRBV4-1 and TRBJ2-7, with 14 bases matching TRBD2. Germline V CDR1 and CDR2: MGHRA, YSYEKL. V shed 4 bases, J shed 3 bases, and the junction held 14 bases outside the gene matches. There are 19 residues in the CDR3. CDR3 region: CASSPTGTSGRGNHYEQYF. CDR3 DNA: TGCGCCAGCAGCCCAACCGGGACTAGCGGGAGAGGGAACCACTACGAGCAGTACTTC.

This rearrangement joins TRBV10-3 to TRBJ1-6; possible D gene TRBD1, 6 bases. V dropped 6 bases and J dropped 0 bases, with 9 bases sitting between them. CDR1 is ENHRY, CDR2 SYGVKD, per germline. This CDR3 has 15 amino acids. CDR3: CAISRGDSYNSPLHF. For the CDR3, the DNA is TGTGCCATCAGCAGGGGTGACTCCTATAATTCACCCCTCCACTTT.